This T cell receptor beta chain emerged from a study of regulatory T cells in long-lasting Graves disease. HTBI primers from iRepertoire and Arm-PCR of CDR3 regions yielded the TCR beta libraries. TCRdb itself ran the multiplex PCR reads through MiXCR, one entry per CDR3 protein. Here the sample spans 400,000 to 500,000 distinct CDR3 sequences, 14% being singletons. As to time point: newly diagnosed GD, antithyroid drugs for less than 3 months. Preparation of the TCR library used RNA extracted from PBMCs. The CDR3 has 15 amino acids. Trimming at V came to 4 bases and at J to 0 bases, leaving 7 bases not matched to a gene. CDR1 is DFQATT and CDR2 is SNEGSKA in the germline V gene (reference sequence). The same data also went into a second study, on T cells in Graves' hyperthyroidism and ophthalmopathy.

The chain uses TRBV20-1 and TRBJ2-3, with 7 bases matching TRBD1. This receptor was identified in a woman in her fifties or sixties with Graves disease. The material was peripheral blood mononuclear cells (PBMCs), obtained at new diagnosis, from a patient treated with antithyroid drugs. CDR3 sequence (DNA): TGCAGTGCTACCTCTTCGGGACAGAGCACAGATACGCAGTATTTT. It specifies CSATSSGQSTDTQYF.